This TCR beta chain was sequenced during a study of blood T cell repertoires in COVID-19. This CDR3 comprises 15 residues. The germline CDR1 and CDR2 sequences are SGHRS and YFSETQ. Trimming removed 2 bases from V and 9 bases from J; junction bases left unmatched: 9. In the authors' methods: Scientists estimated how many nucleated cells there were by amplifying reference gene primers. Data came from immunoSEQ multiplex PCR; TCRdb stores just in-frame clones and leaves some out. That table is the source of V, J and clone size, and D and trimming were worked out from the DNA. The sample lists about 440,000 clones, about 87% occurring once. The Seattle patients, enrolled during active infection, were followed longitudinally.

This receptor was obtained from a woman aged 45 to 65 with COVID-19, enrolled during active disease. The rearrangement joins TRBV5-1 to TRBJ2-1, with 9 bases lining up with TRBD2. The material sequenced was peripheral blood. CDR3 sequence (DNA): TGCGCCAGCAGCTTCGGCGCGGGGGGGGACCCTGAGCAGTTCTTC. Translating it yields CASSFGAGGDPEQFF.